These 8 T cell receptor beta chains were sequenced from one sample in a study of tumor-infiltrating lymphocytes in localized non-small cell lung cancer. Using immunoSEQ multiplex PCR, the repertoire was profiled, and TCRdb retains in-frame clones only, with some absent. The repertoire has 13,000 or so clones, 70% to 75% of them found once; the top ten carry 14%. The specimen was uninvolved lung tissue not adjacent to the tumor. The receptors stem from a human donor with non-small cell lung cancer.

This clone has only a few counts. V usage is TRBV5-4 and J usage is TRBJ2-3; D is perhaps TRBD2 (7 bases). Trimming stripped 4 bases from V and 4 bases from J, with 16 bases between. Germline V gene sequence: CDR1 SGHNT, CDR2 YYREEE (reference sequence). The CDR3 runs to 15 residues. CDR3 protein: CASSRRGGPPDTQYF. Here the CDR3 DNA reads TGTGCCAGCAGCAGAAGGGGGGGGCCTCCAGATACGCAGTATTTT.

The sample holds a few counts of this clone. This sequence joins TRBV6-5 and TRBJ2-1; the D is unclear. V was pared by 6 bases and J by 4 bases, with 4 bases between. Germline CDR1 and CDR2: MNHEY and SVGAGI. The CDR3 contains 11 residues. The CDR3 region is CASSRYNEQFF. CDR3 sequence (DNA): TGTGCCAGCAGCAGGTACAATGAGCAGTTCTTC.

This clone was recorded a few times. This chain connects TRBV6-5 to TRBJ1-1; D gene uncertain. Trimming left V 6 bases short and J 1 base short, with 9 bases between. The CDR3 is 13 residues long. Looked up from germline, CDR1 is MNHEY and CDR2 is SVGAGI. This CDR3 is CASRTGANTEAFF. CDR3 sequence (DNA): TGTGCCAGCAGGACGGGAGCGAACACTGAAGCTTTCTTT.

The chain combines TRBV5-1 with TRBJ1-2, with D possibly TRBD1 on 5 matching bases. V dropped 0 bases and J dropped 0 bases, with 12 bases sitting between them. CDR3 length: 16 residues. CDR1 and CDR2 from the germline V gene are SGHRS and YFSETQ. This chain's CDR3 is CASSLARAGTNYGYTF. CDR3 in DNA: TGCGCCAGCAGCTTGGCTCGGGCAGGGACTAACTATGGCTACACCTTC.

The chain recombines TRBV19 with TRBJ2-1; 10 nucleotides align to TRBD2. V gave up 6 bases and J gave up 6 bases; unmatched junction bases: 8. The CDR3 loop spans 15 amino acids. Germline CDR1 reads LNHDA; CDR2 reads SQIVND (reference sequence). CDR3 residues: CASSSPSGGFNEQFF. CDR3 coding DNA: TGTGCCAGTAGCAGCCCTAGCGGGGGCTTCAATGAGCAGTTCTTC.

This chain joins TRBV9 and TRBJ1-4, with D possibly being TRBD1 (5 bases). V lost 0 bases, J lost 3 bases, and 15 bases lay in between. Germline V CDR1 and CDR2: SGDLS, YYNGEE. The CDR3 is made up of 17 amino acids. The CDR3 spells CASSVEPGGAANEKLFF. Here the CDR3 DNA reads TGTGCCAGCAGCGTAGAGCCAGGAGGGGCGGCTAATGAAAAACTGTTTTTT.

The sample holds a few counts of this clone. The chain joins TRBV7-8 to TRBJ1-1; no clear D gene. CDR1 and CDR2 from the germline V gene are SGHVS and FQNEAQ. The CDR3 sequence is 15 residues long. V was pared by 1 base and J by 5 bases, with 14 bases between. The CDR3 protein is CASSLGPFLGTEAFF. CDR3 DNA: TGTGCCAGCAGCTTAGGACCCTTTTTGGGGACTGAAGCTTTCTTT.

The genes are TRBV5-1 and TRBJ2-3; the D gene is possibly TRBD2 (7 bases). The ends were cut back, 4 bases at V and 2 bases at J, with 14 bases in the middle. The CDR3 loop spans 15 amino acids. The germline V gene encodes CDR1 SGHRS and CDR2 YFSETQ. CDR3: CASSTAGALTDTQYF. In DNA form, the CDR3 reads TGCGCCAGCAGCACGGCGGGGGCCCTCACAGATACGCAGTATTTT.